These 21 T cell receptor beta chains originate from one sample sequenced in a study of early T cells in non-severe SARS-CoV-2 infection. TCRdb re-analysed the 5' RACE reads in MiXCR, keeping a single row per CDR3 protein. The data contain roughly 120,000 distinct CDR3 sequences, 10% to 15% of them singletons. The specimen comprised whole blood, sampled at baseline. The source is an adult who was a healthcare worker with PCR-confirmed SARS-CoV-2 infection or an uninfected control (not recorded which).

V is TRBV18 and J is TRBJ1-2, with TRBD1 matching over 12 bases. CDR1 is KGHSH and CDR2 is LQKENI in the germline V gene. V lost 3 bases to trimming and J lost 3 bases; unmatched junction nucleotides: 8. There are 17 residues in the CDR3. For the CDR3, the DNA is TGTGCCAGCTCACCGCCAACCGGGACAGGGGGCGACTATGGCTACACCTTC. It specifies CASSPPTGTGGDYGYTF.

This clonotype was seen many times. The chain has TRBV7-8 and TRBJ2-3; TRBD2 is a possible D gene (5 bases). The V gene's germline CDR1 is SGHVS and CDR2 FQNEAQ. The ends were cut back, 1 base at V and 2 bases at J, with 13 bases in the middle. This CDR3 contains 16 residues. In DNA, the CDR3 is TGTGCCAGCAGCTTAGGAACAAAGCGGCCCACAGATACGCAGTATTTT. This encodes CASSLGTKRPTDTQYF. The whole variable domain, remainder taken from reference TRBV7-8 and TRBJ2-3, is GAGVSQSPRYKVAKRGQDVALRCDPISGHVSLFWYQQALGQGPEFLTYFQNEAQLDKSGLPSDRFFAERPEGSVSTLKIQRTQQEDSAVYLCASSLGTKRPTDTQYFGPGTRLTVL.

The CDR3 DNA is TGTGCCAGCAGTACGGGCCAGTCTTTCAATCAGCCCCAGCATTTT. Translated: CASSTGQSFNQPQHF. The V gene is TRBV28, the J gene TRBJ1-5; no firm D call. The germline gives CDR1 MDHEN, CDR2 SYDVKM. V was pared by 5 bases and J by 3 bases, with 14 bases between. This CDR3 contains 15 residues.

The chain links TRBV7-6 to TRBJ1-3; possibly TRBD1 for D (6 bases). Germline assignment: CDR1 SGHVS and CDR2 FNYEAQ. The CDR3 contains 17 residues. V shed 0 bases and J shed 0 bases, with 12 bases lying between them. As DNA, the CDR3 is TGTGCCAGCAGCTTAGCCGGAGGACAGAACTCTGGAAACACCATATATTTT. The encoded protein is CASSLAGGQNSGNTIYF.

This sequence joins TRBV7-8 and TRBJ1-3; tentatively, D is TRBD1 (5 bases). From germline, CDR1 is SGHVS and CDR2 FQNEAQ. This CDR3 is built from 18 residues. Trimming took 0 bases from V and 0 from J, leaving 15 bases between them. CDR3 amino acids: CASSLAGVRQYSGNTIYF. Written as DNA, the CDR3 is TGTGCCAGCAGCTTAGCAGGAGTCAGACAGTACTCTGGAAACACCATATATTTT.

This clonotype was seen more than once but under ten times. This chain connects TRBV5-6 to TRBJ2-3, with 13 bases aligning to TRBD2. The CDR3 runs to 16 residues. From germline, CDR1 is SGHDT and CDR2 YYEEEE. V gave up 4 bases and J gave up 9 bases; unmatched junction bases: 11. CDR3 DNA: TGTGCCAGCAGCCAGGGACTAGCGGGGCCATTTTCGACGCAGTATTTT. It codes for CASSQGLAGPFSTQYF.

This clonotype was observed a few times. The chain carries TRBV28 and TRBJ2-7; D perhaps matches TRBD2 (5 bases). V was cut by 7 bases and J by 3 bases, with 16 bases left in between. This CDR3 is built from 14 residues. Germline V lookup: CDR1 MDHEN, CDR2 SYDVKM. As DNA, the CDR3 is TGTGCCAGCACCCCTAGCCATGACTACTACGAGCAGTACTTC. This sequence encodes CASTPSHDYYEQYF.

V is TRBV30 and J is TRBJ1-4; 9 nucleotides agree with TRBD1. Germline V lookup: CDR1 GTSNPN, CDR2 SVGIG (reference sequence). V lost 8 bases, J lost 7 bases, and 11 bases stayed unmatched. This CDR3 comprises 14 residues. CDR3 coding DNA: TGTGCCCGGAAAACGGGGACAGGGTCTGAAAAACTGTTTTTT. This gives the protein CARKTGTGSEKLFF.

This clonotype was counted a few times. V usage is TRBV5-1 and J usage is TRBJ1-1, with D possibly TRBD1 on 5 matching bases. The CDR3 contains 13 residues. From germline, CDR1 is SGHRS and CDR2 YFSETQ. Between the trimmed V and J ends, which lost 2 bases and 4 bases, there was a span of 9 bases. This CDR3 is CASSLPGFTEAFF. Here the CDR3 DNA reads TGCGCCAGCAGCTTACCAGGGTTCACTGAAGCTTTCTTT. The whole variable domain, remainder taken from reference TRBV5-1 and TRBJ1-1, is KAGVTQTPRYLIKTRGQQVTLSCSPISGHRSVSWYQQTPGQGLQFLFEYFSETQRNKGNFPGRFSGRQFSNSRSEMNVSTLELGDSALYLCASSLPGFTEAFFGQGTRLTVV.

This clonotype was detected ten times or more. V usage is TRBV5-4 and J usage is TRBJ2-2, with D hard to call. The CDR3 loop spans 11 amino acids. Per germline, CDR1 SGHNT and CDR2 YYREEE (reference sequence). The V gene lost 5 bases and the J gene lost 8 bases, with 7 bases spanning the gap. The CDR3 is CASSRGGELFF. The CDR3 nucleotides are TGTGCCAGCAGTCGAGGAGGGGAGCTGTTTTTT.

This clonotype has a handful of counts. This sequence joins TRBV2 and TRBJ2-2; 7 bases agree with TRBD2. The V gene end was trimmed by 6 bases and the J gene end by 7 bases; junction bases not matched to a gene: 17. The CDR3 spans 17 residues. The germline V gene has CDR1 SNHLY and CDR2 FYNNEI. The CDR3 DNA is TGTGCCAGCAGCCCAAAGGGTCTGCGGGAGCGGATCGGGGAGCTGTTTTTT. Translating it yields CASSPKGLRERIGELFF.

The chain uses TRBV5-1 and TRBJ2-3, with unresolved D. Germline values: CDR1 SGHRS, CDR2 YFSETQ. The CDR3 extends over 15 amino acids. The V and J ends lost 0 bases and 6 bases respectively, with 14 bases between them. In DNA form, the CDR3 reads TGCGCCAGCAGCTTGGAAGCCATCTCAGCCGATACGCAGTATTTT. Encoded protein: CASSLEAISADTQYF.

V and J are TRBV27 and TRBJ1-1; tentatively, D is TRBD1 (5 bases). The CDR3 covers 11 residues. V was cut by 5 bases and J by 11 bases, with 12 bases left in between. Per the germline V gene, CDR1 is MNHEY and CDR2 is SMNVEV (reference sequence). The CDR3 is CASSRGRRAFF. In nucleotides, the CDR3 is TGTGCCAGCAGTAGGGGACGTAGGGCTTTCTTT.

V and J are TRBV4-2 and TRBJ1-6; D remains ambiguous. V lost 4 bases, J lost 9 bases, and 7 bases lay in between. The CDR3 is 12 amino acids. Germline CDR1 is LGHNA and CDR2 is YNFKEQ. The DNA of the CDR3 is TGTGCCAGCAGCCCAGAAACTTCACCCCTCCACTTT. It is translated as CASSPETSPLHF.

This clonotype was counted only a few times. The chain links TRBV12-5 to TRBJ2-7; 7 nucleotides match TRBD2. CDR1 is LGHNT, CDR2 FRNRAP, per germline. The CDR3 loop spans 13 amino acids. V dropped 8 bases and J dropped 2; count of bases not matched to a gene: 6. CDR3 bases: TGTGCTAGTCGGGGGGACGCTACCTACGAGCAGTACTTC. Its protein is CASRGDATYEQYF.

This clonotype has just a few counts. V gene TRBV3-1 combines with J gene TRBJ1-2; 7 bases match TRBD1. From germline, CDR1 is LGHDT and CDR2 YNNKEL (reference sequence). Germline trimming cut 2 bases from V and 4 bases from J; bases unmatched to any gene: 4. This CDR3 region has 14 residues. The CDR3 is CASSQPQGVYGYTF. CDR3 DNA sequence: TGTGCCAGCAGCCAACCTCAGGGGGTCTATGGCTACACCTTC.

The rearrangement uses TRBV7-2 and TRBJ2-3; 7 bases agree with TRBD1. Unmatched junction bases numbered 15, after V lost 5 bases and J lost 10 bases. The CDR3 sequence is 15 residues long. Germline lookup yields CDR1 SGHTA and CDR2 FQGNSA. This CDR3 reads CASSVPGQPPYAQYF. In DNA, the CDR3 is TGTGCCAGCAGCGTCCCGGGACAGCCCCCCTACGCGCAGTATTTT.

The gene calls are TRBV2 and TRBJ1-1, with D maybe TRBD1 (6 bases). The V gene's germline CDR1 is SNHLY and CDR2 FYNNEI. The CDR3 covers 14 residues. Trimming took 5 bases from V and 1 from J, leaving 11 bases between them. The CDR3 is CASSTQGRNTEAFF. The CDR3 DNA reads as TGTGCCAGCAGTACCCAGGGGCGGAACACTGAAGCTTTCTTT.

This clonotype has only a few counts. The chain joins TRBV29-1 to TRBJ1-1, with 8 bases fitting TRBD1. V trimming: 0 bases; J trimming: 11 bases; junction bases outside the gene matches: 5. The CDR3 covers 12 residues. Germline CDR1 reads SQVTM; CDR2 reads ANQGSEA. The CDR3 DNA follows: TGCAGCGTTGAAGATAGGACAGGGTACGCTTTCTTT. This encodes CSVEDRTGYAFF.

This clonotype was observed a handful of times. DNA of the CDR3: TGCGCCAGCAGCCCCCAGTTAGCGGGACAGAAAAGATCGCAGTACTTC. As protein: CASSPQLAGQKRSQYF. The genes are TRBV5-1 and TRBJ2-7; maybe TRBD2 (8 bases). Trimming shortened V by 4 bases and J by 9 bases, and 26 bases separated the two germline ends. The germline gives CDR1 SGHRS, CDR2 YFSETQ. The CDR3 totals 16 residues.

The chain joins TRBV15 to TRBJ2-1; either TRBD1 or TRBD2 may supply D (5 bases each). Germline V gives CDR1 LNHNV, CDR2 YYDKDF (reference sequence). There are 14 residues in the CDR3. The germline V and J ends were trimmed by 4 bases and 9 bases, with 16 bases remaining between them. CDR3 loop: CATSTGISDSEQFF. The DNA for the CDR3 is TGTGCCACCAGCACGGGGATCTCCGACAGTGAGCAGTTCTTC.